These 27 T cell receptor beta chains were all obtained from the same sample, sequenced in a study of OX40 agonist ivuxolimab in advanced cancers. Libraries were built with the immunoSEQ multiplex PCR assay. TCRdb took over this immuneACCESS table, retaining in-frame rearrangements with V and J assigned. Such tables are incomplete; in checked studies, under half of the missing clones stem from an unresolved V gene, and the remainder is unexplained. Here the sample has about 67,000 clones; about 89% occur a single time. About 0.31% of the sample comes from the top ten. The source was CD4+ or CD8+ T cells sorted from blood, collected in a trial of the OX40 agonist ivuxolimab. The receptors come from an adult with an advanced solid tumor such as melanoma, head and neck, liver or kidney cancer.

The CDR3 here is CASSLTSGSQETQYF. The CDR3, as DNA: TGTGCCAGCAGCTTAACTAGCGGTTCCCAAGAGACCCAGTACTTC. V is TRBV7-2 and J is TRBJ2-5; 8 positions agree with TRBD2. V dropped 2 bases and J dropped 1; count of bases not matched to a gene: 3. CDR3 length: 15 amino acids. CDR1 is SGHTA and CDR2 is FQGNSA in the germline V gene. Together with reference TRBV7-2 and TRBJ2-5, the CDR3 gives the full variable domain: GAGVSQSPSNKVTEKGKDVELRCDPISGHTALYWYRQSLGQGLEFLIYFQGNSAPDKSGLPSDRFSAERTGGSVSTLTIQRTQQEDSAVYLCASSLTSGSQETQYFGPGTRLLVL.

The V and J genes are TRBV7-9 and TRBJ2-1; D is possibly TRBD2 (6 bases). This CDR3 region has 15 residues. V was pared by 5 bases and J by 0 bases, with 11 bases between. Germline V gives CDR1 SEHNR, CDR2 FQNEAQ (reference sequence). The CDR3 loop is CASSPLGGSYNEQFF. CDR3 in DNA: TGTGCCAGCAGCCCTCTCGGGGGCTCCTACAATGAGCAGTTCTTC.

This sequence joins TRBV29-1 and TRBJ2-5, with a possible D match to TRBD2 (7 bases). Per germline, CDR1 SQVTM and CDR2 ANQGSEA. The CDR3 extends over 13 amino acids. The V gene lost 4 bases and the J gene lost 5 bases, with 14 bases spanning the gap. In DNA form, the CDR3 reads TGCAGCGTTGGAGGGGGGGCGAGGGAGACCCAGTACTTC. Protein: CSVGGGARETQYF.

V and J are TRBV6-1 and TRBJ2-1; no reliable D call. Germline V CDR1 and CDR2: MNHNS, SASEGT. The V and J ends lost 4 bases and 3 bases respectively, with 4 bases between them. This CDR3 is built from 12 residues. The CDR3 bases are TGTGCCAGCAGTGTGGACTACAATGAGCAGTTCTTC. This sequence encodes CASSVDYNEQFF.

The CDR3 region has the DNA TGTGCCAGCGGTAACTTGAATAATTCACCCCTCCACTTT. Protein: CASGNLNNSPLHF. The chain links TRBV7-9 to TRBJ1-6, with D hard to call. V was clipped by 8 bases and J by 5 bases, with 10 bases between them. The germline V gene has CDR1 SEHNR and CDR2 FQNEAQ (reference sequence). CDR3 length equals 13 residues.

This chain joins TRBV5-1 and TRBJ2-1; D could derive from TRBD1 or TRBD2 (5 bases each). The ends were cut back, 0 bases at V and 5 bases at J, with 9 bases in the middle. The germline V gene encodes CDR1 SGHRS and CDR2 YFSETQ. The CDR3 sequence is 14 residues long. The DNA of the CDR3 is TGCGCCAGCAGCTTGGCGGGGCTGAACAATGAGCAGTTCTTC. Translation gives CASSLAGLNNEQFF.

The chain is built from TRBV19 and TRBJ2-1; D possibly corresponds to TRBD2 (6 bases). The CDR3 runs 15 residues. Germline V lookup: CDR1 LNHDA, CDR2 SQIVND (reference sequence). V shed 1 base and J shed 7 bases, with 14 bases lying between them. CDR3 protein: CASSIGGGVGNEQFF. The DNA of the CDR3 is TGTGCCAGTAGTATAGGAGGAGGGGTGGGGAATGAGCAGTTCTTC.

With respect to this clone: Germline and junction disagree at one end, which may indicate a read error. The V call is TRBV6-6, the J call TRBJ2-7; 8 nucleotides align to TRBD1. Germline CDR1 and CDR2: MNHNY and SVGAGI (reference sequence). The CDR3 loop spans 11 amino acids. CDR3 protein: CASSRGQGLVF. In DNA form, the CDR3 reads TGTGCCAGCAGCCGCGGACAGGGTTTGGTATTC.

As to this clone: Other DNA sequences of this sample code for an identical CDR3. The CDR3: CASGYNEQFF. The CDR3 DNA reads TGTGCCAGTGGCTACAATGAGCAGTTCTTC. The chain recombines TRBV19 with TRBJ2-1, with D hard to call. Per the germline V gene, CDR1 is LNHDA and CDR2 is SQIVND (reference sequence). CDR3 size: 10 residues. With 8 bases removed from V and 3 bases from J, the gap between germline ends came to 2 bases.

This rearrangement joins TRBV19 to TRBJ1-4; 8 bases are shared with TRBD1. V dropped 6 bases and J dropped 5; count of bases not matched to a gene: 5. Germline CDR1 LNHDA, CDR2 SQIVND (reference sequence). This CDR3 region has 14 residues. The DNA of the CDR3 is TGTGCCAGTAGAGGACAGGGAAGGAATGAAAAACTGTTTTTT. The encoded protein is CASRGQGRNEKLFF.

The chain employs TRBV27 and TRBJ2-7; 8 bases agree with TRBD1. V lost 9 bases to trimming and J lost 7 bases; unmatched junction nucleotides: 11. The CDR3 runs to 13 residues. Germline CDR1 reads MNHEY; CDR2 reads SMNVEV (reference sequence). CDR3 DNA: TGTGCCAGTCACCAACAGGGGGTGGGGGAGCAGTACTTC. Translated: CASHQQGVGEQYF.

This rearrangement joins TRBV28 to TRBJ1-4; D not resolved. CDR3 length equals 14 residues. Germline V gene lookup returns CDR1 MDHEN and CDR2 SYDVKM. Trimming stripped 0 bases from V and 8 bases from J, with 10 bases between. In DNA, the CDR3 is TGTGCCAGCAGTTTATGGACGGTGGGGGAAAAACTGTTTTTT. It is translated as CASSLWTVGEKLFF. The full variable domain, completed using reference TRBV28 and TRBJ1-4, is DVKVTQSSRYLVKRTGEKVFLECVQDMDHENMFWYRQDPGLGLRLIYFSYDVKMKEKGDIPEGYSVSREKKERFSLILESASTNQTSMYLCASSLWTVGEKLFFGSGTQLSVL.

The rearrangement joins TRBV5-1 to TRBJ2-7; no clear D gene. CDR3 length equals 14 residues. CDR1 and CDR2 from the germline V gene are SGHRS and YFSETQ. The ends were cut back, 0 bases at V and 2 bases at J, with 9 bases in the middle. The CDR3 nucleotides are TGCGCCAGCAGCTTGGTTAGTAGTGCCTACGAGCAGTACTTC. Amino acid sequence: CASSLVSSAYEQYF.

V and J are TRBV5-4 and TRBJ2-1; 7 bases are shared with TRBD2. The CDR3 loop spans 13 amino acids. Per germline, CDR1 SGHNT and CDR2 YYREEE (reference sequence). V was clipped by 0 bases and J by 6 bases; unmatched bases: 0. As DNA, the CDR3 is TGTGCCAGCAGCTTGGCGGGGGGCAATGAGCAGTTCTTC. This translates into CASSLAGGNEQFF.

The chain has TRBV7-8 and TRBJ2-7, with D uncertain. This CDR3 has 12 amino acids. Germline V CDR1 and CDR2: SGHVS, FQNEAQ. With 5 bases removed from V and 0 bases from J, the gap between germline ends came to 5 bases. CDR3 DNA sequence: TGTGCCAGCAGCCCAGCCTCCTACGAGCAGTACTTC. It translates to CASSPASYEQYF.

The rearrangement uses TRBV9 and TRBJ1-2; a weak D match, TRBD1 (5 bases). The CDR3 spans 13 residues. The V and J ends lost 3 bases and 3 bases respectively, with 9 bases between them. CDR1 SGDLS and CDR2 YYNGEE come from the germline V gene. The CDR3 DNA follows: TGTGCCAGCAGCGCCGACAGCCACTATGGCTACACCTTC. It yields the protein CASSADSHYGYTF.

CDR3: CASSLDARGSIGYTF. In DNA form, the CDR3 reads TGTGCCAGCAGCTTAGACGCCAGGGGATCAATTGGCTACACCTTC. This chain connects TRBV7-2 to TRBJ1-2; the D gene is possibly TRBD1 (6 bases). V was trimmed by 1 base and J by 7 bases, leaving 16 bases between them. This CDR3 region has 15 residues. CDR1 SGHTA and CDR2 FQGNSA come from the germline V gene.

The chain is built from TRBV11-2 and TRBJ2-7; 9 bases line up with TRBD2. This CDR3 region has 19 residues. Per the germline V gene, CDR1 is SGHAT and CDR2 is FQNNGV. V shed 1 base and J 1 base; nucleotides not matched to a gene: 14. The chain's CDR3 is CASSLVHKAGGLLSYEQYF. DNA for the CDR3: TGTGCCAGCAGCTTAGTCCACAAAGCGGGAGGACTCCTTTCCTACGAGCAGTACTTC.

V and J are TRBV10-3 and TRBJ1-5; 9 nucleotides line up with TRBD1. The CDR3 runs 13 residues. Per germline, CDR1 ENHRY and CDR2 SYGVKD. The junction had 1 base not matched to a gene; V was cut back by 3 bases and J by 7 bases. CDR3 amino acids: CAISDGQGQPQHF. The CDR3 bases are TGTGCCATCAGTGATGGACAGGGGCAGCCCCAGCATTTT.

The genes are TRBV6-1 and TRBJ2-7; D call uncertain. From germline, CDR1 is MNHNS and CDR2 SASEGT. V shed 2 bases and J shed 0 bases, with 2 bases lying between them. The CDR3 totals 12 residues. Written as DNA, the CDR3 is TGTGCCAGCAGTGAATACTCCTACGAGCAGTACTTC. The encoded protein is CASSEYSYEQYF.

This chain connects TRBV6-5 to TRBJ2-7, with D possibly being TRBD1 or TRBD2 (5 bases each). The germline V gene encodes CDR1 MNHEY and CDR2 SVGAGI. This CDR3 spans 15 amino acids. V was trimmed by 6 bases and J by 0 bases, leaving 15 bases between them. CDR3 region: CASRDPGRSSYEQYF. The DNA of the CDR3 is TGTGCCAGCAGGGACCCGGGACGGAGCTCCTACGAGCAGTACTTC.

This rearrangement joins TRBV7-8 to TRBJ2-2, with D unresolved. This CDR3 region has 14 residues. Germline-derived CDR1 and CDR2 are SGHVS and FQNEAQ. Trimming removed 1 base from V and 7 bases from J, with 10 bases in between. This chain's CDR3 is CASSLVPSVGELFF. The CDR3 DNA reads as TGTGCCAGCAGCTTAGTACCGAGCGTCGGGGAGCTGTTTTTT. Full variable domain (missing parts from reference TRBV7-8 and TRBJ2-2): GAGVSQSPRYKVAKRGQDVALRCDPISGHVSLFWYQQALGQGPEFLTYFQNEAQLDKSGLPSDRFFAERPEGSVSTLKIQRTQQEDSAVYLCASSLVPSVGELFFGEGSRLTVL.

The gene calls are TRBV5-4 and TRBJ2-5; TRBD2 aligns across 13 bases. The end of the DNA fits TRBJ2-7 better, so the J call may be wrong. This CDR3 region has 16 residues. The germline gives CDR1 SGHNT, CDR2 YYREEE (reference sequence). CDR3 in amino acids: CASSRRGLAGTYEQYF. CDR3 sequence (DNA): TGTGCCAGCAGCAGGAGGGGACTAGCGGGGACCTACGAGCAGTACTTC.

V and J are TRBV7-9 and TRBJ2-1; 10 nucleotides line up with TRBD2. Germline V CDR1 and CDR2: SEHNR, FQNEAQ (reference sequence). The ends lost 4 bases at V and 9 bases at J; junction bases unmatched: 6. The CDR3 is made up of 14 amino acids. The CDR3: CASSSGAGGTEQFF. In nucleotides, the CDR3 is TGTGCCAGCAGCTCTGGAGCGGGAGGGACTGAGCAGTTCTTC.

The rearrangement uses TRBV19 and TRBJ1-1, with D tentatively TRBD1 (6 bases). Per the germline V gene, CDR1 is LNHDA and CDR2 is SQIVND (reference sequence). With 5 bases removed from V and 2 bases from J, the gap between germline ends came to 9 bases. CDR3 length: 13 residues. The CDR3 spells CASSVDSNTEAFF. The CDR3 DNA reads TGTGCCAGTAGTGTGGACAGCAACACTGAAGCTTTCTTT. Using reference TRBV19 and TRBJ1-1 for the parts outside the CDR3, the full variable domain is DGGITQSPKYLFRKEGQNVTLSCEQNLNHDAMYWYRQDPGQGLRLIYYSQIVNDFQKGDIAEGYSVSREKKESFPLTVTSAQKNPTAFYLCASSVDSNTEAFFGQGTRLTVV.

The DNA of the CDR3 is TGTGCCAGCATTAATGGGCAGGGCCAATACAATGAGCAGTTCTTC. Encoded protein: CASINGQGQYNEQFF. The rearrangement links TRBV7-9 to TRBJ2-1, with D perhaps matching TRBD1 (5 bases). Germline CDR1 reads SEHNR; CDR2 reads FQNEAQ (reference sequence). Trimming pared 7 bases from V and 4 bases from J, leaving 17 bases between. The CDR3 is 15 residues long.

The V and J genes are TRBV14 and TRBJ2-7, with D perhaps TRBD1 (6 bases). Germline CDR1 reads SGHDN; CDR2 reads FVKESK. The V end was cut by 1 base, the J end by 5 bases, with 9 bases between. This CDR3 region has 13 residues. CDR3 DNA: TGTGCCAGCAGCCAAGTCAGGGGCAACGAGCAGTACTTC. This sequence encodes CASSQVRGNEQYF.